The 19 T cell receptor beta chains below were found in one sample sequenced in a study of regulatory T cells in long-lasting Graves disease. For TCR beta, libraries came from iRepertoire HTBI primers and Arm-PCR of CDR3 regions. TCRdb fed the multiplex PCR reads into MiXCR, producing one record per CDR3 protein. Counted here are approximately 470,000 distinct CDR3 sequences, less than 25% occurring once; the ten biggest clones make up approximately 8%. Time point described: persistent/refractory GD, antithyroid drugs over 5 years with positive TRAb. There was RNA extracted from PBMCs, and the TCR library was made from it. The source material was peripheral blood mononuclear cells (PBMCs), sampled when the disease was refractory, from a patient treated with antithyroid drugs. The receptors shown here come from a female donor with Graves disease.

This clonotype was observed at least ten times. V usage is TRBV7-2 and J usage is TRBJ2-2; 8 positions match TRBD2. In germline, CDR1 is SGHTA, CDR2 FQGNSA. This CDR3 region has 14 residues. Trimming took 1 base from V and 6 from J; bases not matched to a gene: 1. CDR3 sequence (DNA): TGTGCCAGCAGCTTAGACGGGGGGGCCGGGGAGCTGTTTTTT. As protein: CASSLDGGAGELFF.

Only a few counts were recorded for this clonotype. The chain is built from TRBV7-8 and TRBJ1-1; TRBD1 might be the D (6 bases). V lost 8 bases, J lost 0 bases, and 13 bases lay in between. The CDR3 spans 14 residues. CDR1 and CDR2 (germline): SGHVS, FQNEAQ. The CDR3 sequence is CASARQVMNTEAFF. The CDR3 nucleotides are TGTGCCAGCGCCCGACAGGTAATGAACACTGAAGCTTTCTTT.

Note on this clonotype: A much larger clonotype is one base distant, so this may be a read error. J is TRBJ2-1 and V is TRBV11-2; D is possibly TRBD1 (6 bases). Germline lookup yields CDR1 SGHAT and CDR2 FQNNGV. Between the trimmed V and J ends, which lost 1 base and 10 bases, there was a span of 14 bases. This CDR3 contains 14 residues. The DNA for the CDR3 is TGTGCCAGCAGCTTAGCCCCAGGGGATTACGAGCAGTTCTTC. Translating gives CASSLAPGDYEQFF.

This clonotype occurred a few times. V is TRBV5-1 and J is TRBJ1-2, with a tentative D call TRBD1 (6 bases). Germline CDR1 and CDR2: SGHRS and YFSETQ. CDR3 length: 13 residues. Trimming removed 0 bases at V and 7 bases at J, with 10 bases between. CDR3 in DNA: TGCGCCAGCAGCTTGGCAACGGGGGCTGGCTACACCTTC. Protein product: CASSLATGAGYTF.

This clonotype came up a few times. The chain is built from TRBV20-1 and TRBJ2-7; D may be TRBD2 (6 bases). The germline V gene has CDR1 DFQATT and CDR2 SNEGSKA (reference sequence). This CDR3 has 13 residues. Trimming shortened V by 6 bases and J by 3 bases, and 15 bases separated the two germline ends. CDR3 residues: CSAYGGPGYEQYF. CDR3 coding DNA: TGCAGTGCGTACGGAGGGCCGGGCTACGAGCAGTACTTC.

As regards this clonotype: A far larger clone is only one base removed, so a read error is likely. This rearrangement joins TRBV11-3 to TRBJ2-7; 7 bases map to TRBD1. The CDR3 covers 13 residues. Germline V gives CDR1 SGHNT, CDR2 YENEEA. V lost 8 bases and J lost 2; bases outside the gene matches: 6. CDR3: CASGHGQAYEQYF. CDR3 sequence (DNA): TGTGCCAGCGGCCACGGACAGGCCTACGAGCAGTACTTC.

At least ten counts were recorded for this clonotype. The rearrangement links TRBV6-1 to TRBJ2-3, with TRBD2 matching 9 bases. V lost 7 bases, J lost 4 bases, and 15 bases stayed unmatched. The CDR3 is 17 amino acids. The germline V gene encodes CDR1 MNHNS and CDR2 SASEGT. The CDR3 is CASTPPASGIIADTQYF. CDR3 nucleotide sequence: TGTGCCAGCACCCCACCGGCTAGCGGGATCATTGCAGATACGCAGTATTTT.

The CDR3 sequence: CATSRSRDSLSAFF. The DNA of the CDR3 is TGTGCCACCAGCAGGTCCCGGGACTCCCTATCGGCTTTCTTT. This chain uses TRBV15 with TRBJ1-1; D is perhaps TRBD1 (5 bases). The CDR3 loop spans 14 amino acids. The germline CDR1 and CDR2 sequences are LNHNV and YYDKDF (reference sequence). V was clipped by 3 bases and J by 11 bases, with 19 bases between them.

This clonotype was seen a few times. This chain connects TRBV7-9 to TRBJ1-2, with D unclear. Trimming cost V 1 base and J 6 bases, with 15 bases left between them. The CDR3 has 15 amino acids. The germline V gene encodes CDR1 SEHNR and CDR2 FQNEAQ (reference sequence). The CDR3, as DNA: TGTGCCAGCAGCTTAGAGGGTAGCGGAATTGATGGCTACACCTTC. Translated: CASSLEGSGIDGYTF.

This clonotype has more than one count but fewer than ten. The V and J genes are TRBV24-1 and TRBJ2-6; 9 nucleotides match TRBD1. Losses at the gene ends were 4 bases for V and 0 bases for J; bases not matched to a gene: 9. The length of the CDR3 is 19 residues. The germline V gene encodes CDR1 KGHDR and CDR2 SFDVKD. This chain's CDR3 is CATSDPRTGVGSGANVLTF. CDR3 bases: TGTGCCACCAGTGACCCTAGGACAGGGGTTGGCTCTGGGGCCAACGTCCTGACTTTC.

This clonotype occurred many times. This sequence joins TRBV2 and TRBJ1-4; the match to TRBD1 covers 7 bases. The CDR3 totals 15 residues. Germline lookup yields CDR1 SNHLY and CDR2 FYNNEI. The V gene end was trimmed by 9 bases and the J gene end by 0 bases; junction bases not matched to a gene: 7. The CDR3 reads CASTTGTATNEKLFF. The DNA for the CDR3 is TGTGCCAGTACGACCGGGACAGCAACTAATGAAAAACTGTTTTTT.

The J gene is TRBJ1-1, the V gene TRBV19; tentatively, D is TRBD1 (5 bases). Deletions cut 3 bases from V and 1 base from J, with 18 bases between. The V gene's germline CDR1 is LNHDA and CDR2 SQIVND (reference sequence). This CDR3 comprises 17 residues. The CDR3 protein is CASSIQARQRANTEAFF. Written as DNA, the CDR3 is TGTGCCAGTAGTATTCAAGCCCGACAGCGGGCGAACACTGAAGCTTTCTTT.

V and J are TRBV6-6 and TRBJ1-5, with 10 bases that match TRBD1. The trim removed 0 bases at V and 1 base at J, leaving 0 bases unmatched. The CDR3 runs to 16 residues. From germline, CDR1 is MNHNY and CDR2 SVGAGI (reference sequence). The CDR3 DNA reads TGTGCCAGCAGTTACTCGGGACAGGGGAGCAATCAGCCCCAGCATTTT. It translates to CASSYSGQGSNQPQHF.

The table lists this clonotype with a few counts. The chain joins TRBV5-4 to TRBJ2-5; 10 bases fit TRBD2. The CDR3 runs to 15 residues. J gave up 4 bases and V 4 bases, and 7 bases lay outside the gene matches. Germline V gene data show CDR1 as SGHNT and CDR2 as YYREEE (reference sequence). CDR3 region: CASSAGTSAGETQYF. The CDR3 DNA reads as TGTGCCAGCAGCGCCGGGACTAGCGCTGGAGAGACCCAGTACTTC. The full variable domain, rest sourced from reference TRBV5-4 and TRBJ2-5, is ETGVTQSPTHLIKTRGQQVTLRCSSQSGHNTVSWYQQALGQGPQFIFQYYREEENGRGNFPPRFSGLQFPNYSSELNVNALELDDSALYLCASSAGTSAGETQYFGPGTRLLVL.

This clonotype was observed at least ten times. The chain links TRBV7-6 to TRBJ2-7; D is possibly TRBD2 (5 bases). The CDR3 covers 13 residues. Germline CDR1 and CDR2: SGHVS and FNYEAQ. V dropped 3 bases and J dropped 6 bases, with 12 bases sitting between them. Here the CDR3 DNA reads TGTGCCAGCAGCTTTGTTGGGAGCCGCGAGCAGTACTTC. Protein product: CASSFVGSREQYF.

This clonotype was seen a few times. The rearrangement links TRBV29-1 to TRBJ1-1, with D maybe TRBD1 (6 bases). V was clipped by 4 bases and J by 1 base, with 16 bases between them. Germline lookup yields CDR1 SQVTM and CDR2 ANQGSEA. The CDR3 has 15 amino acids. CDR3 DNA sequence: TGCAGCGTTGTACAGGGTCGAAGAGCGAACACTGAAGCTTTCTTT. Translation gives CSVVQGRRANTEAFF.

This clonotype was counted ten times or more. This chain uses TRBV28 with TRBJ1-2; tentative D call: TRBD1 (5 bases). V was clipped by 2 bases and J by 4 bases, with 17 bases between them. The CDR3 sequence is 16 residues long. In germline, CDR1 is MDHEN, CDR2 SYDVKM. CDR3: CASSLSAGSFLYGYTF. The CDR3 DNA is TGTGCCAGCAGTTTAAGTGCAGGGTCTTTCCTCTATGGCTACACCTTC.

The V and J genes are TRBV6-1 and TRBJ2-5, with D unclear. V was cut by 5 bases and J by 3 bases, with 10 bases left in between. The V gene's germline CDR1 is MNHNS and CDR2 SASEGT. The CDR3 runs to 13 residues. The DNA of the CDR3 is TGTGCCAGCAGTCTCGGGCCGAAAGAGACCCAGTACTTC. It yields the protein CASSLGPKETQYF.

This clonotype was observed at least ten times. The CDR3 DNA reads TGCGCCAGCAGCCCCGATTTCGGACAGGGGGCGTGGAACACTGAAGCTTTCTTT. This codes for CASSPDFGQGAWNTEAFF. This chain links TRBV5-1 with TRBJ1-1, with TRBD1 matching over 11 bases. Germline assignment: CDR1 SGHRS and CDR2 YFSETQ. The CDR3 runs to 18 residues. V shed 4 bases, J shed 1 base, and the junction held 12 bases outside the gene matches.